This T cell receptor beta chain is drawn from a study of cytomegalovirus exposure and HLA in healthy donors. This clone occurred once. From germline, CDR1 is MNHNY and CDR2 SVGAGI (reference sequence). The CDR3 covers 16 residues. V lost 0 bases to trimming and J lost 2 bases, with 13 bases between them. PCR was performed using 60 Vbeta and 13 Jbeta primers. Profiled with immunoSEQ multiplex PCR; TCRdb holds only in-frame clones, not every one. Of about 190,000 clones listed, roughly 74% are singletons. The receptor comes from a woman under 40 in good health and CMV-seropositive. Sequenced input: PBMCs. The chain has TRBV6-6 and TRBJ1-2, with D possibly TRBD1 on 6 matching bases. The CDR3 DNA sequence: TGTGCCAGCAGTTACTCGAGCAGGGGCGACAACTATGGCTACACCTTC. Translated: CASSYSSRGDNYGYTF.